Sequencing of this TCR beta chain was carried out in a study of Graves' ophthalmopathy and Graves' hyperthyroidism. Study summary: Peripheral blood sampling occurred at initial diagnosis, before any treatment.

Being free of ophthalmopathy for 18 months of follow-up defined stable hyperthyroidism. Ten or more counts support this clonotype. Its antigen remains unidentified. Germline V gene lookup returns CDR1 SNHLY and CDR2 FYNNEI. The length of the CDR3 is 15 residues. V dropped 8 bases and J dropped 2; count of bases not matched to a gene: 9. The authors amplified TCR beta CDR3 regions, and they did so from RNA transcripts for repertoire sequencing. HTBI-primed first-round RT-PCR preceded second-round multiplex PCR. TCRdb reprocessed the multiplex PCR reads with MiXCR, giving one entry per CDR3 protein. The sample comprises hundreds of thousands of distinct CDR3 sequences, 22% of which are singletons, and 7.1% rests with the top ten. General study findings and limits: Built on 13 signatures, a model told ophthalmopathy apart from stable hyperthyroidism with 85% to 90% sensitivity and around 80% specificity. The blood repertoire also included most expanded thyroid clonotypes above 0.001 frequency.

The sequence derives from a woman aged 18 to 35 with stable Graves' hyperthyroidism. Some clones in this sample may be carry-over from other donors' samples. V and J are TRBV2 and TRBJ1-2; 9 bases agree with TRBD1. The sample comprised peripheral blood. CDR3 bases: TGTGCCAGCTACGCAGGACAGGGGCTGAACTATGGCTACACCTTC. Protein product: CASYAGQGLNYGYTF.